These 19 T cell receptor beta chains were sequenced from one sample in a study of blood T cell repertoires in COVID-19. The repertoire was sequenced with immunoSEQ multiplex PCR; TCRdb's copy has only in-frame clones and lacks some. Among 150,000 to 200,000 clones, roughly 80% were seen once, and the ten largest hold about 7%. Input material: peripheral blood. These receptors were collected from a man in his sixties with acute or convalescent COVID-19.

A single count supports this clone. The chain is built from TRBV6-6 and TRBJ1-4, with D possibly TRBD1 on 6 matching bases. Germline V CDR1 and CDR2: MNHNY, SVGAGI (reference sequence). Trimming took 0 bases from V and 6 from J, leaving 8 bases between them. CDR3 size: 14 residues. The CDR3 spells CASSYSGGDEKLFF. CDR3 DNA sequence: TGTGCCAGCAGTTACTCAGGGGGGGATGAAAAACTGTTTTTT.

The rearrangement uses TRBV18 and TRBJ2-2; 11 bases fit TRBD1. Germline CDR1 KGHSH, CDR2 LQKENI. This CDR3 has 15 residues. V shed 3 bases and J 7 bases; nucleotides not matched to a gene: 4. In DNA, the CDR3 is TGTGCCAGCTCACCGGACAGGGGGCCCGGCGGGGAGCTGTTTTTT. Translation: CASSPDRGPGGELFF.

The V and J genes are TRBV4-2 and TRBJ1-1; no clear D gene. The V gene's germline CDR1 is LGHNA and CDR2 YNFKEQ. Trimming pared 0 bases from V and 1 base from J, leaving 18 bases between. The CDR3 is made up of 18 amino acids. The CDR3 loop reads CASSQESASHGGNTEAFF. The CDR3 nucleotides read TGTGCCAGCAGCCAAGAGTCAGCCAGTCACGGAGGGAACACTGAAGCTTTCTTT.

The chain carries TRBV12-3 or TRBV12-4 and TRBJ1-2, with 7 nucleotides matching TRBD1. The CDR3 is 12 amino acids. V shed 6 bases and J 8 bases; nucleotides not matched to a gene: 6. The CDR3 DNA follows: TGTGCCAGCAGCCCCGGGACAGCCGGCTACACCTTC. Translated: CASSPGTAGYTF.

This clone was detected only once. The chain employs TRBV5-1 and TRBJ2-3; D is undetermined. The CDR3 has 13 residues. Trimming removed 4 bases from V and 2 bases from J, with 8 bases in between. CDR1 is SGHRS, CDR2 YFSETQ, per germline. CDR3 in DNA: TGCGCCAGCAGCCTACCCCCCACAGATACGCAGTATTTT. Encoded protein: CASSLPPTDTQYF.

CDR3 amino acids: CASSLNTDTQYF. The CDR3 DNA reads as TGCGCCAGCAGCCTTAACACAGATACGCAGTATTTT. V gene TRBV5-1 combines with J gene TRBJ2-3; D is unresolved. Germline V CDR1 and CDR2: SGHRS, YFSETQ. The V and J ends lost 4 bases and 2 bases respectively, with 5 bases between them. This CDR3 contains 12 residues. The complete variable domain, with remaining parts taken from reference TRBV5-1 and TRBJ2-3, reads KAGVTQTPRYLIKTRGQQVTLSCSPISGHRSVSWYQQTPGQGLQFLFEYFSETQRNKGNFPGRFSGRQFSNSRSEMNVSTLELGDSALYLCASSLNTDTQYFGPGTRLTVL.

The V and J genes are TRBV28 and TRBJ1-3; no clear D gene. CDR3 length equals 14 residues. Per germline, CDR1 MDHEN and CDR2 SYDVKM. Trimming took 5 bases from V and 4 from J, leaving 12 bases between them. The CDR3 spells CASSTTLEGNTIYF. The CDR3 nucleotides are TGTGCCAGCAGTACTACCTTGGAGGGAAACACCATATATTTT.

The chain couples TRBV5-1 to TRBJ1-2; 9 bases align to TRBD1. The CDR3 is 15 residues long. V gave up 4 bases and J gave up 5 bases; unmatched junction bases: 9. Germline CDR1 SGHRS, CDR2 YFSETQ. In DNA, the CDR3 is TGCGCCAGCAGCCCCCGGACAGGGGAATCTTATGGCTACACCTTC. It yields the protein CASSPRTGESYGYTF.

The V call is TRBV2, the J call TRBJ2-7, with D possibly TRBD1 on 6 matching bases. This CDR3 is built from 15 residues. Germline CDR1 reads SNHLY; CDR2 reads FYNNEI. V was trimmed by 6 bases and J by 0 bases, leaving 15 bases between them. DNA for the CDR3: TGTGCCAGCAGGAAAGACAGGTCTAGCTCCTACGAGCAGTACTTC. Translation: CASRKDRSSSYEQYF.

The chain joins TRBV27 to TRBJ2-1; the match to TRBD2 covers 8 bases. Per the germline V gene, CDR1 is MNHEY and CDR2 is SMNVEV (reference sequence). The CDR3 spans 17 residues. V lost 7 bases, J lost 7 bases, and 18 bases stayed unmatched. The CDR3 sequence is CASTSLLSGSRKNEQFF. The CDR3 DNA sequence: TGTGCCAGCACCTCTCTTCTCAGCGGGAGTAGGAAGAATGAGCAGTTCTTC.

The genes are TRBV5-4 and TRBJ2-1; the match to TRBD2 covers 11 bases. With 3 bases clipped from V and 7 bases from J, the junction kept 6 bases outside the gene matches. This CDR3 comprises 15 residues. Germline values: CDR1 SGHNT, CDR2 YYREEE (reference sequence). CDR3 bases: TGTGCCAGCAGCTCTACTAGCGGGAGTGAGAATGAGCAGTTCTTC. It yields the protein CASSSTSGSENEQFF.

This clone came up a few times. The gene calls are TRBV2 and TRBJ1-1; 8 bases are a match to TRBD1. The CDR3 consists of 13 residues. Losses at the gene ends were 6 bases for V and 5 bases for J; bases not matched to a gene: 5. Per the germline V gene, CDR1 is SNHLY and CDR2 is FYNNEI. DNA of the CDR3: TGTGCCAGCAGCGGACAGGGTTGGACTGAAGCTTTCTTT. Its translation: CASSGQGWTEAFF.

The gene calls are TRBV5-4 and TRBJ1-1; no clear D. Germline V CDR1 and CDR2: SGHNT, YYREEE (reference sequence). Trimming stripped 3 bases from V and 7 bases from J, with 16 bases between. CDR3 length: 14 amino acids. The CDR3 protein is CASSSAEARSEAFF. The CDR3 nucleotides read TGTGCCAGCAGCTCGGCGGAGGCCCGGAGTGAAGCTTTCTTT.

In DNA form, the CDR3 reads TGTGCCAGCAGCTACCAGACTAGCGGAGAGACCCAGTACTTC. Residues: CASSYQTSGETQYF. The chain is built from TRBV11-2 and TRBJ2-5; the match to TRBD2 covers 9 bases. Germline V lookup: CDR1 SGHAT, CDR2 FQNNGV. J lost 4 bases, V lost 4 bases, and 4 bases had no gene match. There are 14 residues in the CDR3.

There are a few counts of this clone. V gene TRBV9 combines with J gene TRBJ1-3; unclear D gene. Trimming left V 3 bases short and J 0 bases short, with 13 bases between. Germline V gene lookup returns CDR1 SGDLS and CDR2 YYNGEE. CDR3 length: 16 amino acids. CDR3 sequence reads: CASSATPGVSGNTIYF. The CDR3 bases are TGTGCCAGCAGCGCAACCCCCGGGGTCTCTGGAAACACCATATATTTT.

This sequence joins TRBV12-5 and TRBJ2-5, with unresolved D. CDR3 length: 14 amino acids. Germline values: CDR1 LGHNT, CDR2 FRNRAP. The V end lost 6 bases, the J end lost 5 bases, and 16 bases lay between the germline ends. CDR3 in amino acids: CASGHTTWAETQYF. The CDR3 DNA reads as TGTGCTAGTGGCCACACGACCTGGGCCGAGACCCAGTACTTC.

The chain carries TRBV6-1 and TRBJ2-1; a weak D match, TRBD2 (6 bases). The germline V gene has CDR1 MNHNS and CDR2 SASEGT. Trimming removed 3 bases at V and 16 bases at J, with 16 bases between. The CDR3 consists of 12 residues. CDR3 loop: CASSEQGRWGFF. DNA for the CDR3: TGTGCCAGCAGTGAGCAAGGGAGGTGGGGATTCTTC.

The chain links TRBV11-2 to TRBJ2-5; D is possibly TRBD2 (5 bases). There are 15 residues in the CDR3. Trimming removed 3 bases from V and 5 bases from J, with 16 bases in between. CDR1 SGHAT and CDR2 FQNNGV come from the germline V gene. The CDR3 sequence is CASSFSPGSAETQYF. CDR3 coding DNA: TGTGCCAGCAGCTTTTCCCCGGGGTCGGCGGAGACCCAGTACTTC.

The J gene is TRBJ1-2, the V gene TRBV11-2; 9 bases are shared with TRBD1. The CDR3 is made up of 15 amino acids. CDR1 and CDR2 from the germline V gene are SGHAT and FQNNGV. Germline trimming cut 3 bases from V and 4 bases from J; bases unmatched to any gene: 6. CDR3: CASSLMGTGLYGYTF. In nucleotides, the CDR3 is TGTGCCAGCAGCTTGATGGGGACAGGGCTCTATGGCTACACCTTC.